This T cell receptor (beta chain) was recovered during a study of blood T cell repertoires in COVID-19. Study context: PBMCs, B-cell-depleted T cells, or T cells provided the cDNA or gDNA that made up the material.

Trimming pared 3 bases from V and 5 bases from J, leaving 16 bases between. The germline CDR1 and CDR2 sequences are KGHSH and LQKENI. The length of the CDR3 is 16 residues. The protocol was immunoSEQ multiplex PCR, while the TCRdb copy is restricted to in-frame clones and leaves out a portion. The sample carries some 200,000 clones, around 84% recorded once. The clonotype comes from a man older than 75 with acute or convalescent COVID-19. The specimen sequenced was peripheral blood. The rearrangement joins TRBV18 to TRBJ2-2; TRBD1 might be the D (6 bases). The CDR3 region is CASSPLGQLRTGELFF. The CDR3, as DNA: TGTGCCAGCTCACCGCTCGGACAGCTGAGGACCGGGGAGCTGTTTTTT. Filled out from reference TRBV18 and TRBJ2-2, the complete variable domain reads NAGVMQNPRHLVRRRGQEARLRCSPMKGHSHVYWYRQLPEEGLKFMVYLQKENIIDESGMPKERFSAEFPKEGPSILRIQQVVRGDSAAYFCASSPLGQLRTGELFFGEGSRLTVL.